This T cell receptor beta chain stems from a study of molecular identifiers for immune sequencing clone quantification. Notes on the study in general: Identical TCR molecules sharing a barcode could underestimate highly expanded clone sizes. Spiked Jurkat TCR RNA equal to one cell could reportedly be picked out among some 1 million naive cells. In naive cells, clones above 20 RNA copies held under 1% of molecules, whereas in effector cells they held over 98%.

The CDR3 runs to 14 residues. Germline CDR1 reads SGDLS; CDR2 reads YYNGEE. Researchers sorted naive CD8 T cells as cells that were CD8+CD4-CCR7+CD45RA+. Note on this clonotype: The antigen is not known. Just one base apart from a much larger clone, this may be a read error.

From the PCR reads, TCRdb called clonotypes with MiXCR, one entry per CDR3 protein. The sample yields 20,000 or so distinct CDR3 sequences, about a fifth seen once. Specimen: naive CD8+ T cells from blood, with Jurkat cell RNA spiked in. As to subset: FACS-sorted CD8+CD4-CCR7+CD45RA+ naive T cells. The TCR was taken from a human donor in good health. Some libraries in this study had Jurkat cell RNA spiked in. The chain couples TRBV9 to TRBJ1-5; D is ambiguous. The CDR3 loop is CAGSVGSALLPQHF. The CDR3 DNA follows: TGTGCCGGCAGCGTAGGCTCAGCTTTGTTGCCCCAGCATTTT.